This TCR beta chain is from a study of naive and memory T cell subsets. Regarding the study as a whole: Reportedly, tuberculin skin test sites gave far more TCRs than other biopsies. Higher TCR numbers at tuberculin sites reflect T cell infiltration, per interpretation.

The treatment: skin biopsy from PPD injection site in Mantoux-positive individual. Reverse transcription used DNase-treated unsorted total RNA, aiming for roughly 1 to 1,100 ng. Skin biopsies came from PPD injection sites in Mantoux-positive individuals. The sample holds many counts of this clonotype. Antigen specificity is unknown. For blood and skin samples, reverse transcription used TCR alpha and beta constant primers. Four PCR rounds used nested alpha and beta constant region primers plus the SP2 primer. TCRdb recomputed calls from the UMI-ligation and nested PCR reads with MiXCR, one row per CDR3 protein. The sample yields around 18,000 distinct CDR3 sequences, 8% to 10% seen once. The CDR3 is made up of 11 amino acids. Germline-derived CDR1 and CDR2 are KGHDR and SFDVKD. V dropped 4 bases and J dropped 11 bases, with 11 bases sitting between them.

The clonotype originates from an adult in good health. Sequencing was performed on skin, taken from a tuberculin skin test site. This chain uses TRBV24-1 with TRBJ2-7; D gene uncertain. This chain's CDR3 is CATSDPTGEYF. The CDR3 coding sequence is TGTGCCACCAGTGACCCTACTGGAGAGTACTTC.